This T cell receptor beta chain was retrieved from a study of T cells in Graves' hyperthyroidism and ophthalmopathy. The V end lost 10 bases, the J end lost 7 bases, and 20 bases lay between the germline ends. The CDR3 consists of 15 residues. Study-wide results and limits: Ophthalmopathy was model-predicted a median approximately 6.4 months pre-onset. A model using 13 V-J features told ophthalmopathy apart from stable hyperthyroidism.

This clonotype came up many times. The antigen is undetermined. Disease duration under 2 months; hyperthyroidism patients were aged 18 to 65. TCR beta CDR3 sequences were amplified from RNA transcripts. HTBI primers drove first-round RT-PCR of the TCR CDR3. In TCRdb, the multiplex PCR reads were re-called with MiXCR into one record per CDR3 protein. The repertoire holds 110,000 to 150,000 distinct CDR3 sequences, with 22% as singletons. Sequencing was done on a sample of blood. This TCR was recovered from a woman aged 50 to 65 with Graves' hyperthyroidism that later progressed to Graves' ophthalmopathy. V gene TRBV12-3 or TRBV12-4 combines with J gene TRBJ1-6; D remains unclear. CDR3 sequence: CATKTGGQNNSPLHF. CDR3 nucleotide sequence: TGTGCCACCAAGACGGGAGGGCAGAACAATTCACCCCTCCACTTT.